Listed here are 2 T cell receptor beta chains from one sample, sequenced in a study of shared clonotypes between healthy human individuals. Measured with immunoSEQ multiplex PCR; TCRdb has only the in-frame clones, and not every one. The data hold approximately 480,000 clones, with about three quarters observed a single time. Material for sequencing was PBMCs. These receptors were taken from a woman in her forties in good health. Some clones in this sample may be carry-over from other donors' samples.

This clone was detected only a few times. The rearrangement uses TRBV28 and TRBJ2-5; 7 bases fit TRBD1. With 5 bases clipped from V and 5 bases from J, the junction kept 8 bases outside the gene matches. The V gene's germline CDR1 is MDHEN and CDR2 SYDVKM. The CDR3 loop spans 14 amino acids. The CDR3 spells CASSDREMGETQYF. The DNA of the CDR3 is TGTGCCAGCAGTGACAGGGAAATGGGGGAGACCCAGTACTTC.

V gene TRBV12-5 combines with J gene TRBJ2-5; D remains ambiguous. Trimming removed 6 bases at V and 5 bases at J, with 13 bases between. This CDR3 is built from 13 residues. Germline V gene sequence: CDR1 LGHNT, CDR2 FRNRAP. The CDR3 DNA sequence: TGTGCTAGTGGCCAAGGGCTCACGGAGACCCAGTACTTC. Translating gives CASGQGLTETQYF.